The 21 T cell receptor beta chains below were found in one sample sequenced in a study of blood T cell repertoires in COVID-19. Measured with immunoSEQ multiplex PCR; TCRdb has only the in-frame clones, and not every one. The table shows about 430,000 clones, with 70% to 90% occurring only once. Specimen: PBMCs or T cells enriched from blood (not recorded which). These receptors came from a woman younger than 30 who had been exposed to COVID-19.

The chain couples TRBV7-7 to TRBJ2-5; possible D gene TRBD2, 5 bases. The CDR3 is 12 residues long. Trimming cost V 8 bases and J 0 bases, with 7 bases left between them. Germline loops: CDR1 SSHAT, CDR2 FNYEAQ (reference sequence). The DNA for the CDR3 is TGTGCCAGCCTCGGGGACCAAGAGACCCAGTACTTC. It encodes CASLGDQETQYF.

The chain couples TRBV12-3 or TRBV12-4 to TRBJ1-1, with D unclear. This CDR3 has 11 residues. Trimming cost V 5 bases and J 7 bases, with 8 bases left between them. The CDR3 loop is CASSPQIEAFF. The CDR3, as DNA: TGTGCCAGCAGTCCCCAGATTGAAGCTTTCTTT.

The rearrangement joins TRBV5-1 to TRBJ2-1; 9 bases fit TRBD2. The length of the CDR3 is 16 residues. V lost 3 bases and J lost 2; bases outside the gene matches: 6. In germline, CDR1 is SGHRS, CDR2 YFSETQ. The CDR3 coding sequence is TGCGCCAGCAGCTCTACTTTAGCGGGGGCCTACAATGAGCAGTTCTTC. Its translation is CASSSTLAGAYNEQFF. The entire variable domain, with the rest obtained from reference TRBV5-1 and TRBJ2-1, is as follows: KAGVTQTPRYLIKTRGQQVTLSCSPISGHRSVSWYQQTPGQGLQFLFEYFSETQRNKGNFPGRFSGRQFSNSRSEMNVSTLELGDSALYLCASSSTLAGAYNEQFFGPGTRLTVL.

V gene TRBV29-1 combines with J gene TRBJ2-1; tentative D call: TRBD2 (5 bases). V was trimmed by 7 bases and J by 3 bases, leaving 10 bases between them. In germline, CDR1 is SQVTM, CDR2 ANQGSEA. The length of the CDR3 is 12 residues. This chain's CDR3 is CSATGIYNEQFF. The CDR3 coding sequence is TGCAGCGCGACGGGGATCTACAATGAGCAGTTCTTC.

J is TRBJ1-1 and V is TRBV13; D not resolved. Germline values: CDR1 PRHDT, CDR2 FYEKMQ (reference sequence). CDR3 length equals 13 residues. Trimming pared 5 bases from V and 1 base from J, leaving 8 bases between. CDR3 residues: CASSLTENTEAFF. CDR3 nucleotides: TGTGCCAGCAGCCTTACAGAGAACACTGAAGCTTTCTTT.

The chain combines TRBV27 with TRBJ2-7; 7 bases are a match to TRBD2. V shed 6 bases, J shed 2 bases, and the junction held 10 bases outside the gene matches. The length of the CDR3 is 15 residues. Germline V CDR1 and CDR2: MNHEY, SMNVEV (reference sequence). The DNA of the CDR3 is TGTGCCAGCAGATATCTGTCTAGCGGCACCTACGAGCAGTACTTC. Translated: CASRYLSSGTYEQYF.

The genes are TRBV19 and TRBJ2-3, with D tentatively TRBD2 (7 bases). V was cut by 5 bases and J by 0 bases, with 18 bases left in between. This CDR3 contains 17 residues. CDR1 LNHDA and CDR2 SQIVND come from the germline V gene (reference sequence). CDR3 DNA: TGTGCCAGTAGTCCCAAGGCGGGGGCGGCTAGCACAGATACGCAGTATTTT. Encoded protein: CASSPKAGAASTDTQYF.

The chain employs TRBV2 and TRBJ1-2; 10 bases map to TRBD1. V gave up 8 bases and J gave up 4 bases; unmatched junction bases: 13. The CDR3 runs to 16 residues. The germline CDR1 and CDR2 sequences are SNHLY and FYNNEI. The CDR3 nucleotides read TGTGCCAGCGCGAACCGGGACAGGGGCGCGGGCTATGGCTACACCTTC. Encoded protein: CASANRDRGAGYGYTF.

V usage is TRBV9 and J usage is TRBJ1-1; no clear D gene. CDR1 is SGDLS, CDR2 YYNGEE, per germline. V was shortened by 4 bases and J by 0 bases, with 13 bases between the two germline ends. The CDR3 loop spans 15 amino acids. CDR3 DNA sequence: TGTGCCAGCAGCCCGCCGGAGAGTTTGAACACTGAAGCTTTCTTT. Amino acids: CASSPPESLNTEAFF.

This clone was recorded a few times. The chain employs TRBV18 and TRBJ1-3; 7 bases fit TRBD1. Germline-derived CDR1 and CDR2 are KGHSH and LQKENI. The CDR3 is 16 residues long. V dropped 3 bases and J dropped 4; count of bases not matched to a gene: 9. CDR3 sequence reads: CASSPTTGQIGNTIYF. The DNA for the CDR3 is TGTGCCAGCTCACCGACCACGGGACAGATAGGAAACACCATATATTTT.

The CDR3 spells CASSLGNTFNEKLFF. Here the CDR3 DNA reads TGTGCCAGCAGCTTAGGCAACACGTTCAATGAAAAACTGTTTTTT. This chain connects TRBV13 to TRBJ1-4, with D uncertain. Germline CDR1 and CDR2: PRHDT and FYEKMQ (reference sequence). Trimming shortened V by 0 bases and J by 5 bases, and 10 bases separated the two germline ends. This CDR3 spans 15 amino acids.

V gene TRBV19 combines with J gene TRBJ1-3; the D gene is possibly TRBD1 (5 bases). This CDR3 spans 13 amino acids. Germline V gene sequence: CDR1 LNHDA, CDR2 SQIVND (reference sequence). V was trimmed by 6 bases and J by 0 bases, leaving 6 bases between them. The CDR3 region is CASRQASGNTIYF. In nucleotides, the CDR3 is TGTGCCAGTAGACAGGCCTCTGGAAACACCATATATTTT.

The CDR3 bases are TGTGCCACCGGCAGACAGGGGGCCTCCTACGAGCAGTACTTC. Residues: CATGRQGASYEQYF. J is TRBJ2-7 and V is TRBV11-2, with TRBD1 identical over 10 bases. V gave up 10 bases and J gave up 0 bases; unmatched junction bases: 6. This CDR3 has 14 residues. Germline-derived CDR1 and CDR2 are SGHAT and FQNNGV.

This rearrangement joins TRBV9 to TRBJ1-6; 11 bases map to TRBD1. CDR3 length equals 16 residues. Germline-derived CDR1 and CDR2 are SGDLS and YYNGEE. J was trimmed by 9 bases and V by 0 bases; bases with no gene match: 5. CDR3 protein: CASSVGRGTGGSPLHF. The CDR3 DNA is TGTGCCAGCAGCGTAGGGAGAGGGACAGGGGGTTCACCCCTCCACTTT.

The chain recombines TRBV7-9 with TRBJ2-2; tentative D call: TRBD2 (5 bases). This CDR3 spans 12 amino acids. From germline, CDR1 is SEHNR and CDR2 FQNEAQ (reference sequence). V lost 3 bases to trimming and J lost 8 bases, with 7 bases between them. Here the CDR3 reads CASSFSEGELFF. DNA of the CDR3: TGTGCCAGCAGCTTTAGCGAGGGGGAGCTGTTTTTT.

The chain couples TRBV11-2 to TRBJ2-5, with TRBD2 matching 10 bases. This CDR3 has 16 amino acids. Germline assignment: CDR1 SGHAT and CDR2 FQNNGV. After removal of 2 bases from V and 5 bases from J, the junction contained 8 bases not matched to a gene. The CDR3 loop reads CASSLTSGVRSETQYF. The CDR3 bases are TGTGCCAGCAGCTTAACTAGCGGGGTACGTTCGGAGACCCAGTACTTC.

The chain uses TRBV6-5 and TRBJ1-4; TRBD1 aligns across 7 bases. This CDR3 has 15 amino acids. The V and J ends lost 4 bases and 0 bases, in that order; junction bases with no gene match: 2. The germline gives CDR1 MNHEY, CDR2 SVGAGI. The CDR3 nucleotides are TGTGCCAGCAGTTCAGACAGGGCAACTAATGAAAAACTGTTTTTT. It is translated as CASSSDRATNEKLFF.

The chain uses TRBV2 and TRBJ1-5; 9 positions match TRBD1. The CDR3 runs to 14 residues. V lost 5 bases, J lost 6 bases, and 5 bases stayed unmatched. Germline loops: CDR1 SNHLY, CDR2 FYNNEI. The CDR3 sequence: CASSSGTGFQPQHF. CDR3 bases: TGTGCCAGCAGTTCCGGGACAGGGTTTCAGCCCCAGCATTTT.

The chain has TRBV30 and TRBJ1-6, with 8 bases fitting TRBD1. This CDR3 is 14 amino acids long. CDR1 and CDR2 (germline): GTSNPN, SVGIG (reference sequence). V shed 0 bases and J 7 bases; nucleotides not matched to a gene: 2. DNA for the CDR3: TGTGCCTGGAGTGTAGACAGGGGAAATTCACCCCTCCACTTT. The encoded protein is CAWSVDRGNSPLHF.

The chain couples TRBV7-9 to TRBJ2-1; 9 nucleotides match TRBD1. J gave up 7 bases and V 7 bases, and 17 bases lay outside the gene matches. Per the germline V gene, CDR1 is SEHNR and CDR2 is FQNEAQ (reference sequence). The CDR3 is 17 residues long. The CDR3 region is CASTPPGTGRGTNEQFF. The CDR3 bases are TGTGCCAGCACGCCGCCCGGGACAGGGAGAGGTACGAATGAGCAGTTCTTC. Complete variable domain (other parts from reference TRBV7-9 and TRBJ2-1): DTGVSQNPRHKITKRGQNVTFRCDPISEHNRLYWYRQTLGQGPEFLTYFQNEAQLEKSRLLSDRFSAERPKGSFSTLEIQRTEQGDSAMYLCASTPPGTGRGTNEQFFGPGTRLTVL.

This chain links TRBV9 with TRBJ2-7; D may be TRBD1 (5 bases). Deletions cut 3 bases from V and 2 bases from J, with 9 bases between. Germline V gives CDR1 SGDLS, CDR2 YYNGEE. The length of the CDR3 is 13 residues. Here the CDR3 reads CASSGDRPYEQYF. The CDR3 bases are TGTGCCAGCAGCGGCGACAGACCCTACGAGCAGTACTTC.